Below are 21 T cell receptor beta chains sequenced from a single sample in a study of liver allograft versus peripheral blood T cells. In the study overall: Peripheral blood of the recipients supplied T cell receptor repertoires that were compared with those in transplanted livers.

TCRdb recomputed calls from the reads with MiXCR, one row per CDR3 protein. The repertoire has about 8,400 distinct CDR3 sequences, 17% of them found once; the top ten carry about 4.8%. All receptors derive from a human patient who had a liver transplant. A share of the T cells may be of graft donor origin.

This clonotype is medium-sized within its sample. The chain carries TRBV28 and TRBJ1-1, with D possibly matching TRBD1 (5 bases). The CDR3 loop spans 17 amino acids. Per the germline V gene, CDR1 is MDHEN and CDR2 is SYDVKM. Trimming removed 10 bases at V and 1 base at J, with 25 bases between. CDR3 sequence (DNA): TGTGCCACCACCGGCATGTTGCTTGTGGGGGGGAACACTGAAGCTTTCTTT. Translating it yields CATTGMLLVGGNTEAFF.

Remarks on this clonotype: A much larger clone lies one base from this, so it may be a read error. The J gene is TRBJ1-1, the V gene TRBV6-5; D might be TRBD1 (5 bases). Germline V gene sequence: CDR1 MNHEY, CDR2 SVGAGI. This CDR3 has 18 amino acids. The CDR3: CASSYSFGGLGMNTEAIF. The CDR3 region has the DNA TGTGCCAGCAGTTACTCGTTCGGGGGTCTGGGGATGAACACTGAAGCTATCTTT.

CDR3 sequence reads: CASSQERSQGGWNTEAFF. For the CDR3, the DNA is TGTGCCAGCAGCCAAGAGCGCTCACAGGGCGGTTGGAACACTGAAGCTTTCTTT. The J gene is TRBJ1-1, the V gene TRBV3-1; D is possibly TRBD1 (6 bases). V shed 0 bases and J shed 1 base, with 18 bases lying between them. The CDR3 extends over 18 amino acids. Germline V gives CDR1 LGHDT, CDR2 YNNKEL (reference sequence).

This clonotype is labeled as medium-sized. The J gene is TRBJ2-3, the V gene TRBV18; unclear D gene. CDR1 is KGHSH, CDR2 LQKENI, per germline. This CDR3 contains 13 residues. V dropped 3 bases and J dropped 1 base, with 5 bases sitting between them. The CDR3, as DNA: TGTGCCAGCTCACCTGGCGGCACAGATACGCAGTATTTT. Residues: CASSPGGTDTQYF.

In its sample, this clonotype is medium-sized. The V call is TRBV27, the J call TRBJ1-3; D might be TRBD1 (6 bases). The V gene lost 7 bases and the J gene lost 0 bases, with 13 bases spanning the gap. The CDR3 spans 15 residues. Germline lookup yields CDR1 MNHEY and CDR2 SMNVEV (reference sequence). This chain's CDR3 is CASTLTGSSGNTIYF. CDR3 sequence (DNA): TGTGCCAGCACATTGACAGGTTCCTCTGGAAACACCATATATTTT.

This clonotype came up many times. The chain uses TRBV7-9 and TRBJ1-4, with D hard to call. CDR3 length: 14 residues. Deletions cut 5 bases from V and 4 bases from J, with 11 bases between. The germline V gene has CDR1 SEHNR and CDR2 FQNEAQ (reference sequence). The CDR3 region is CASSAIGVNEKLFF. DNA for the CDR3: TGTGCCAGCAGCGCCATCGGGGTTAATGAAAAACTGTTTTTT.

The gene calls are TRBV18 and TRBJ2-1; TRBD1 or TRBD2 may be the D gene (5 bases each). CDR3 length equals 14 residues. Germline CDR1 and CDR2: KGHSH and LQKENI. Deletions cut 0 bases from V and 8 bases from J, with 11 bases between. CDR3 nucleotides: TGTGCCAGCTCACCACCGGGACCGCTAGATGAGCAGTTCTTC. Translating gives CASSPPGPLDEQFF. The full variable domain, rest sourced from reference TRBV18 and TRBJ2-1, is NAGVMQNPRHLVRRRGQEARLRCSPMKGHSHVYWYRQLPEEGLKFMVYLQKENIIDESGMPKERFSAEFPKEGPSILRIQQVVRGDSAAYFCASSPPGPLDEQFFGPGTRLTVL.

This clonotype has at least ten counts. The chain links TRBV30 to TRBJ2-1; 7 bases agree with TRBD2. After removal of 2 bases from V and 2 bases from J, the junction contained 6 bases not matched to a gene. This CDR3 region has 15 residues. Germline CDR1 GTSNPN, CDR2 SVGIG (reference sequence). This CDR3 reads CAWSFGGGAYNEQFF. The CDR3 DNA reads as TGTGCCTGGAGTTTTGGTGGGGGGGCCTACAATGAGCAGTTCTTC.

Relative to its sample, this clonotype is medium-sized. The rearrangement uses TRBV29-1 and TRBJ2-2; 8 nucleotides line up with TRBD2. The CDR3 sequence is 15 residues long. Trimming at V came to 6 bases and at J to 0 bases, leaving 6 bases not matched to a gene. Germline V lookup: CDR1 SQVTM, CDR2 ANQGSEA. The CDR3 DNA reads TGCAGCGTCCAGAGGACTAGCCCGAACACCGGGGAGCTGTTTTTT. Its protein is CSVQRTSPNTGELFF.

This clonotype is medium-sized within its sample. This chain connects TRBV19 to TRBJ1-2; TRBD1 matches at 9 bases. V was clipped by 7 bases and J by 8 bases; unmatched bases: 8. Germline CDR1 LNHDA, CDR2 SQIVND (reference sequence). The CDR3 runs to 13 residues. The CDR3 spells CASTPDRGIGYTF. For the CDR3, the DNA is TGTGCCAGTACTCCGGACAGGGGAATCGGCTACACCTTC.

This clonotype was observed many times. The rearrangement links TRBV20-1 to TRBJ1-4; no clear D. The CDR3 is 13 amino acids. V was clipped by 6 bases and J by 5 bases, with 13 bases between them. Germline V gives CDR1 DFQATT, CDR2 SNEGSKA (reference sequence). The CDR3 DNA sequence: TGCAGTGCCGTAAGGAGCCCGAATGAAAAACTGTTTTTT. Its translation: CSAVRSPNEKLFF.

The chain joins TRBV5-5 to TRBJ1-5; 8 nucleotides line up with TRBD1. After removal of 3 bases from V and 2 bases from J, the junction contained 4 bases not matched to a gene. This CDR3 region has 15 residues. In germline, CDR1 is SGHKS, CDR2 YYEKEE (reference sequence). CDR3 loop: CASSWTGSGNQPQHF. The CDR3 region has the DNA TGTGCCAGCAGCTGGACAGGGAGTGGCAATCAGCCCCAGCATTTT.

The DNA of the CDR3 is TGTGCCAGCAGCTCGTCGGACAGGGGGCCTGATAATTCACCCCTCCACTTT. Amino acid sequence: CASSSSDRGPDNSPLHF. The rearrangement links TRBV11-2 to TRBJ1-6; 11 bases align to TRBD1. J lost 5 bases, V lost 4 bases, and 7 bases had no gene match. Germline values: CDR1 SGHAT, CDR2 FQNNGV. This CDR3 is 17 amino acids long.

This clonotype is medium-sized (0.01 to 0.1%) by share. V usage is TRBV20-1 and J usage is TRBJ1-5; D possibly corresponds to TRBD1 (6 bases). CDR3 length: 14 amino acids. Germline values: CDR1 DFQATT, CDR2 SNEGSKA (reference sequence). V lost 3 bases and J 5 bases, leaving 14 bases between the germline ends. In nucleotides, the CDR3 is TGCAGTGCTAGTCGGCGGGCAGGGGATCAGCCCCAGCATTTT. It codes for CSASRRAGDQPQHF.

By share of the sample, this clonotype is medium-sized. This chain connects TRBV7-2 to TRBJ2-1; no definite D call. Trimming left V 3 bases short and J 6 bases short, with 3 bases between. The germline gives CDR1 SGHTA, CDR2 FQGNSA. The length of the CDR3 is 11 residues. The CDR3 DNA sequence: TGTGCCAGCAGCTTTTTCAATGAGCAGTTCTTC. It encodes CASSFFNEQFF.

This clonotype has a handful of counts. For the CDR3, the DNA is TGCAGTGCTAATCCGGGACTAGGGTCGGACAATGAGCAGTTCTTC. The encoded protein is CSANPGLGSDNEQFF. The gene calls are TRBV20-1 and TRBJ2-1; 8 positions match TRBD2. The CDR3 is 15 amino acids. J gave up 5 bases and V 4 bases, and 10 bases lay outside the gene matches. Looked up from germline, CDR1 is DFQATT and CDR2 is SNEGSKA (reference sequence).

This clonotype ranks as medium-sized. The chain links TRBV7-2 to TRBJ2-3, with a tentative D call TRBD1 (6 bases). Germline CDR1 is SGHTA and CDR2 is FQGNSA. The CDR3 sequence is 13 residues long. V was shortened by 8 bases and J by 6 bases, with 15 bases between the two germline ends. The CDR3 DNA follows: TGTGCCAGCTCTCCGACAGGTGCGGATACGCAGTATTTT. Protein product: CASSPTGADTQYF.

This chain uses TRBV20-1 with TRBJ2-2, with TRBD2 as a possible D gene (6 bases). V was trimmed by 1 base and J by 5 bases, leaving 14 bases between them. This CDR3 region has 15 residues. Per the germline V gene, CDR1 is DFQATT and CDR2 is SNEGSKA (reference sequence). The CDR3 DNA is TGCAGTGCTAGAGTTCCTAGTGGGGGGACCGGGGAGCTGTTTTTT. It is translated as CSARVPSGGTGELFF.

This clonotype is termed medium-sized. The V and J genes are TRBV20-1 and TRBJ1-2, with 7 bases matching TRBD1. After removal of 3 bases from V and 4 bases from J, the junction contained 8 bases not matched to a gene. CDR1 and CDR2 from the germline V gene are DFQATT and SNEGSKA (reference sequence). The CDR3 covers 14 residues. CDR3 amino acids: CSASPSRQGYGYTF. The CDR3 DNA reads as TGCAGTGCTAGTCCGTCGCGACAGGGCTATGGCTACACCTTC.

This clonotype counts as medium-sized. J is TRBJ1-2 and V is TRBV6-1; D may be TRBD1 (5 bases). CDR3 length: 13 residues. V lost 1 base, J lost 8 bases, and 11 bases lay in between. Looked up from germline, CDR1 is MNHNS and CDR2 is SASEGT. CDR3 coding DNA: TGTGCCAGCAGTGAAGGTTGGGGGGGAGGCTACACCTTC. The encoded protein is CASSEGWGGGYTF.

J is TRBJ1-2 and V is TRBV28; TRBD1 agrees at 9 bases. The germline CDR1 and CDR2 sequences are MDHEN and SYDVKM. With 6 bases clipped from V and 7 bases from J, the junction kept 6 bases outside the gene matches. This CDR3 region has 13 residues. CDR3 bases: TGTGCCAGCAGACGGACAGGGGTGGGTGGCTACACCTTC. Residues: CASRRTGVGGYTF.